The clone carrying this T cell receptor (beta chain) has only a few counts. This record belongs to a study of T cell changes during pregnancy in multiple sclerosis. Germline V gene lookup returns CDR1 KGHSH and CDR2 LQKENI. This CDR3 is built from 15 residues. The ends were cut back, 6 bases at V and 2 bases at J, with 17 bases in the middle. Sequenced by immunoSEQ multiplex PCR; TCRdb stores in-frame clones only, minus some. This sample carries around 62,000 clones, roughly nine tenths of them seen once, and the ten largest clones take 2% to 3%. This sequence originates from a female donor with multiple sclerosis, enrolled in a pregnancy study. J is TRBJ2-7 and V is TRBV18; the D gene is possibly TRBD1 (5 bases). The material sequenced was peripheral blood, taken in the first trimester of pregnancy. The CDR3 sequence: CASSRGPQGAYEQYF. The CDR3 bases are TGTGCCAGCTCTAGGGGTCCCCAAGGCGCCTACGAGCAGTACTTC. Full variable domain (outside the CDR3, taken from reference TRBV18 and TRBJ2-7): NAGVMQNPRHLVRRRGQEARLRCSPMKGHSHVYWYRQLPEEGLKFMVYLQKENIIDESGMPKERFSAEFPKEGPSILRIQQVVRGDSAAYFCASSRGPQGAYEQYFGPGTRLTVT.